The 2 T cell receptor beta chains presented below share a single source sample, sequenced in a study of spatial heterogeneity in lung cancer. General study findings and limits: The number of expanded tumor alpha and beta chains correlated with mutation number.

These TCRs' antigens remain unknown. Described time point: sample taken at primary tumor resection. TCRdb re-derived calls from the 5' RACE reads in MiXCR, one entry per CDR3 protein. The sample yields approximately 7,600 distinct CDR3 sequences, approximately 20% seen once. The sequenced sample was lung tumor tissue, obtained at surgery. The receptors were sampled from a female donor with early-stage non-small cell lung cancer.

This clonotype has more than one count but fewer than ten. The gene calls are TRBV18 and TRBJ2-7; TRBD1 agrees at 8 bases. The germline V gene has CDR1 KGHSH and CDR2 LQKENI. V lost 0 bases, J lost 3 bases, and 4 bases stayed unmatched. This CDR3 contains 15 residues. The CDR3 loop reads CASSPPRTGIYEQYF. The CDR3 coding sequence is TGTGCCAGCTCACCACCCAGGACAGGGATCTACGAGCAGTACTTC.

V gene TRBV6-2 or TRBV6-3 combines with J gene TRBJ1-5; D uncertain. V shed 2 bases and J shed 12 bases, with 11 bases lying between them. CDR1 MNHEY and CDR2 SVGEGT come from the germline V gene. This CDR3 has 12 residues. The CDR3 is CASSYGSRFQHF. The CDR3 nucleotides are TGTGCCAGCAGTTACGGGAGTCGCTTCCAGCATTTT.